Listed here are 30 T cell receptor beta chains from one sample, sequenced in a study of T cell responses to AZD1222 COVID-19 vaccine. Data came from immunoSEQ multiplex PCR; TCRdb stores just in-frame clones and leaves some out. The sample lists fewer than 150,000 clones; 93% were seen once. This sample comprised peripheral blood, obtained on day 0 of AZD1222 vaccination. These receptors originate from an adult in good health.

The CDR3 sequence is CASSIRTGVQPQHF. In DNA, the CDR3 is TGTGCCAGTAGTATAAGGACAGGGGTTCAGCCCCAGCATTTT. V and J are TRBV19 and TRBJ1-5; 9 bases map to TRBD1. Germline trimming cut 2 bases from V and 6 bases from J; bases unmatched to any gene: 2. The CDR3 sequence is 14 residues long. The germline gives CDR1 LNHDA, CDR2 SQIVND (reference sequence).

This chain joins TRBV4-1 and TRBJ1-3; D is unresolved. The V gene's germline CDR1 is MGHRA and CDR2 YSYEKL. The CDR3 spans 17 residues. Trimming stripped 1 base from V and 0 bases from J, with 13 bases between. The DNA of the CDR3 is TGCGCCAGCAGCCAAGCTAGAGCCGCGTACTCTGGAAACACCATATATTTT. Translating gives CASSQARAAYSGNTIYF.

The CDR3 region has the DNA TGTGCCAGCAGCAGGGGACCACTGCGGGACTATGGCTACACCTTC. Its translation is CASSRGPLRDYGYTF. The rearrangement links TRBV5-8 to TRBJ1-2, with D possibly being TRBD1 (5 bases). CDR1 and CDR2 (germline): SGHTS, YDEGEE. This CDR3 spans 15 amino acids. Trimming stripped 4 bases from V and 3 bases from J, with 16 bases between.

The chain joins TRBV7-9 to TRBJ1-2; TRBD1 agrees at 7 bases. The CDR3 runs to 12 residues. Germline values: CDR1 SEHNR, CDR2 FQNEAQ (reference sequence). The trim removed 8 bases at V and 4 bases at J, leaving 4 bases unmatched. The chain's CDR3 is CASETGSYGYTF. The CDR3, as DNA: TGTGCCAGCGAGACAGGGTCCTATGGCTACACCTTC.

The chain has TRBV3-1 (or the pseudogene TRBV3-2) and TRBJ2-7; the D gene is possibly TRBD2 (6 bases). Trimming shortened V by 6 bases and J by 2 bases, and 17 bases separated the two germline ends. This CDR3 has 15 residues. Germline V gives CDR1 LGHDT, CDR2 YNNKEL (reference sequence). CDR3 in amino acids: CASRATGTGTYEQYF. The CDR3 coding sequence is TGTGCCAGCAGAGCGACCGGGACTGGAACCTACGAGCAGTACTTC.

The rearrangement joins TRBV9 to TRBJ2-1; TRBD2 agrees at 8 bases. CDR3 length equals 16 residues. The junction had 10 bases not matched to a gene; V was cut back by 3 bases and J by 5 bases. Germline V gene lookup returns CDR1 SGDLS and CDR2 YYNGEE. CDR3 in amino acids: CASSDLSGGADNEQFF. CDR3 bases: TGTGCCAGCAGCGACCTCAGCGGGGGAGCAGACAATGAGCAGTTCTTC.

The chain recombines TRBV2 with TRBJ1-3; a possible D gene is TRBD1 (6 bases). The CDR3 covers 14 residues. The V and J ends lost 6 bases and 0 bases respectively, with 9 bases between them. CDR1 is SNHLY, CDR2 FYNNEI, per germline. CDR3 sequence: CASRGAFSGNTIYF. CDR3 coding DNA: TGTGCCAGCAGGGGGGCCTTCTCTGGAAACACCATATATTTT.

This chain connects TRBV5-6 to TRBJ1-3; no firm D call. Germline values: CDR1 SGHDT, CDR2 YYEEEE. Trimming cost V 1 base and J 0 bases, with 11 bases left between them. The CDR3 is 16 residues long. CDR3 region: CASSLIAVSSGNTIYF. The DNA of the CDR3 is TGTGCCAGCAGCTTGATCGCGGTGAGCTCTGGAAACACCATATATTTT.

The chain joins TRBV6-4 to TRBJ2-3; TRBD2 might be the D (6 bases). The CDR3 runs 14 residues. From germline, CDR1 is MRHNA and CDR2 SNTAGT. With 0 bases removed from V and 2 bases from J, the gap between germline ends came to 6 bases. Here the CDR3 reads CASSDSLATDTQYF. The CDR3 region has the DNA TGTGCCAGCAGTGACTCACTAGCCACAGATACGCAGTATTTT.

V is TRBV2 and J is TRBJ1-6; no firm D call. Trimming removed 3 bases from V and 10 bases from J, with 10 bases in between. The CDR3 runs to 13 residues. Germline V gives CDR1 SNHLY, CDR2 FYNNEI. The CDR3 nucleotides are TGTGCCAGCAGTGACAGACCTGGGTCACCCCTCCACTTT. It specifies CASSDRPGSPLHF.

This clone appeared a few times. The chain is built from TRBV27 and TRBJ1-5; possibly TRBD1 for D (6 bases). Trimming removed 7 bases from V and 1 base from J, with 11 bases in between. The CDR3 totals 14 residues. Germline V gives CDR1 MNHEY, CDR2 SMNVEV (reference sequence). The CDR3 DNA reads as TGTGCCAGCAAGTCGGGGGCGAGCAATCAGCCCCAGCATTTT. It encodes CASKSGASNQPQHF.

The CDR3 loop reads CASRDRLAGASQDTQYF. DNA of the CDR3: TGCGCCAGCAGGGACCGACTAGCGGGGGCTTCGCAAGATACGCAGTATTTT. The chain combines TRBV10-1 with TRBJ2-3, with TRBD2 identical over 12 bases. The germline V gene has CDR1 WNHNN and CDR2 SYGVQD (reference sequence). This CDR3 has 17 residues. Trimming cost V 6 bases and J 5 bases; bases outside gene matches: 12.

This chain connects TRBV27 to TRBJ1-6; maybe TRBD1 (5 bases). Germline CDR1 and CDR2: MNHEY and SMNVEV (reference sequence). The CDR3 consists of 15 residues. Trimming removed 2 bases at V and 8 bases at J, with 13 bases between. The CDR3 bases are TGTGCCAGCAGTTTAGGTCTGGGGGGGGATTCACCCCTCCACTTT. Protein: CASSLGLGGDSPLHF.

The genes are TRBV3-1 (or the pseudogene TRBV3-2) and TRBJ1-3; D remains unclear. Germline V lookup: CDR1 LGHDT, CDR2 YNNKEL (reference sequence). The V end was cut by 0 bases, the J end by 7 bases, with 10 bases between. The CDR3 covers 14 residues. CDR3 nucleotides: TGTGCCAGCAGCCAAGACGCGGGGAGGAACACCATATATTTT. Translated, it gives CASSQDAGRNTIYF.

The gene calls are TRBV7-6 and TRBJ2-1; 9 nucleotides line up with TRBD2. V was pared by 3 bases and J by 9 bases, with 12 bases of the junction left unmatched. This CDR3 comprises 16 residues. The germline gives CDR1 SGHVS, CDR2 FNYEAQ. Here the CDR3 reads CASSFAGTSSDGEQFF. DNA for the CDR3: TGTGCCAGCAGCTTTGCAGGGACTAGCTCCGACGGTGAGCAGTTCTTC.

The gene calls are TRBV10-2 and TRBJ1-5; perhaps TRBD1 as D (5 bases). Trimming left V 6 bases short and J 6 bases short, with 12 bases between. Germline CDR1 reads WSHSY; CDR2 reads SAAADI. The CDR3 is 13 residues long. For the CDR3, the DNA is TGCGCCAGCAGGACCAGGGAGGGTCAGCCCCAGCATTTT. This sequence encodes CASRTREGQPQHF.

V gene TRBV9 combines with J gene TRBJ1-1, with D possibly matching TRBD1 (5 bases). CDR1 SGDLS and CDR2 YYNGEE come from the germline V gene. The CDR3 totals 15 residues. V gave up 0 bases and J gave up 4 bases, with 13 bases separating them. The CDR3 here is CASSVAGDLRTEAFF. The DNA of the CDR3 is TGTGCCAGCAGCGTAGCCGGGGACCTCCGCACTGAAGCTTTCTTT. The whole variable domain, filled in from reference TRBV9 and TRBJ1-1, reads DSGVTQTPKHLITATGQRVTLRCSPRSGDLSVYWYQQSLDQGLQFLIQYYNGEERAKGNILERFSAQQFPDLHSELNLSSLELGDSALYFCASSVAGDLRTEAFFGQGTRLTVV.

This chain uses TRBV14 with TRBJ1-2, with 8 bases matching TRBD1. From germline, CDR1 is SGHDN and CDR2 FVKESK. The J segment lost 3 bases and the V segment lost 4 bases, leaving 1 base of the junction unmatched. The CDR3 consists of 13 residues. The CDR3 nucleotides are TGTGCCAGCAGCCTGGACAGGGACTATGGCTACACCTTC. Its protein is CASSLDRDYGYTF. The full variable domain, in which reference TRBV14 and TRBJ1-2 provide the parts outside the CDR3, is EAGVTQFPSHSVIEKGQTVTLRCDPISGHDNLYWYRRVMGKEIKFLLHFVKESKQDESGMPNNRFLAERTGGTYSTLKVQPAELEDSGVYFCASSLDRDYGYTFGSGTRLTVV.

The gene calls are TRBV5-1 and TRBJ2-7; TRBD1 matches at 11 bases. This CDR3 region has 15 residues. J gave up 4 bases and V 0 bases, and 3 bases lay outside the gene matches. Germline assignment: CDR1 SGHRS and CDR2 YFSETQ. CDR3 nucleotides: TGCGCCAGCAGCTTGGCGGACAGGGGGCGGTACGAGCAGTACTTC. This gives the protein CASSLADRGRYEQYF.

This chain's CDR3 is CASSLSGDRYNSPLHF. Here the CDR3 DNA reads TGCGCCAGCAGTCTATCAGGGGACAGATATAATTCACCCCTCCACTTT. The chain recombines TRBV5-1 with TRBJ1-6; 7 bases map to TRBD1. The V gene's germline CDR1 is SGHRS and CDR2 YFSETQ. CDR3 length equals 16 residues. V gave up 5 bases and J gave up 4 bases; unmatched junction bases: 9.

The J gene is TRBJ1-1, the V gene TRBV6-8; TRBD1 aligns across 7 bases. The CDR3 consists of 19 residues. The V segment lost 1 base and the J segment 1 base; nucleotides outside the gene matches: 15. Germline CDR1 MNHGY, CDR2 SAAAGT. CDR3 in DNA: TGTGCCAGCAGTTACTTGCAGGGACAGAAGGATTACCGGAACACTGAAGCTTTCTTT. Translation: CASSYLQGQKDYRNTEAFF.

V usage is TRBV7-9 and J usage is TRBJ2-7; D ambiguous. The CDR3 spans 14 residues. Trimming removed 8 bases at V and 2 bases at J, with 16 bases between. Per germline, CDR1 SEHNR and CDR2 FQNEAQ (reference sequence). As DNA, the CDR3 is TGTGCCAGCGGTGAAAATTCCGCAACCTACGAGCAGTACTTC. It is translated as CASGENSATYEQYF.

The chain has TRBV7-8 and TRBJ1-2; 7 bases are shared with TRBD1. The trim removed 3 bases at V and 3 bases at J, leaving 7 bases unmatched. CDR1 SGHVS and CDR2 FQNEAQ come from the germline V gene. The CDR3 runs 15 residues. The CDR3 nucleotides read TGTGCCAGCAGCTTTTCCCCAGGGGGGGACTATGGCTACACCTTC. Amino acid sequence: CASSFSPGGDYGYTF.

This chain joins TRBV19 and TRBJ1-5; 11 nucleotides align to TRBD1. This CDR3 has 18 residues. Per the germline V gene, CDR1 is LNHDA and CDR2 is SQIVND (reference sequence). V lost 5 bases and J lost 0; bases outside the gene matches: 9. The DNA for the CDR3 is TGTGCCAGTAGTCCGTTTGGACAGGGGGCCTATAGCAATCAGCCCCAGCATTTT. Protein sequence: CASSPFGQGAYSNQPQHF.

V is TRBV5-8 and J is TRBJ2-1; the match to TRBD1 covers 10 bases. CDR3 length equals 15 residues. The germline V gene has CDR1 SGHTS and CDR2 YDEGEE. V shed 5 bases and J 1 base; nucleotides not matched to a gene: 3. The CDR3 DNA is TGTGCCAGCAGTCGACAGGGGGCTTCCTACAATGAGCAGTTCTTC. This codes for CASSRQGASYNEQFF.

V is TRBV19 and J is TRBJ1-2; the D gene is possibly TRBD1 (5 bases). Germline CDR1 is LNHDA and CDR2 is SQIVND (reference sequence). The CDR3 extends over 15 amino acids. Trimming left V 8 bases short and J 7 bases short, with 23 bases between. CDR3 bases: TGTGCCAGTTTCGAGTGGAGGGGCCCCAAGGGTGGCTACACCTTC. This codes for CASFEWRGPKGGYTF.

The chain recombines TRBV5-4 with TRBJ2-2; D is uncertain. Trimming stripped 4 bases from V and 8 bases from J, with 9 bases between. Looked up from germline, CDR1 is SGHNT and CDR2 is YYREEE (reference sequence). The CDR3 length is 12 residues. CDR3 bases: TGTGCCAGCAGCGCAGGAGCTGGGGAGCTGTTTTTT. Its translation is CASSAGAGELFF.

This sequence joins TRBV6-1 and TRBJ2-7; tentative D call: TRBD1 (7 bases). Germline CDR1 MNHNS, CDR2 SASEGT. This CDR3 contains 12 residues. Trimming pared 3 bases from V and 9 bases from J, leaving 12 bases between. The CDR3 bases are TGTGCCAGCAGTGAGGGCGGGGACAGGCAGTACTTC. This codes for CASSEGGDRQYF.

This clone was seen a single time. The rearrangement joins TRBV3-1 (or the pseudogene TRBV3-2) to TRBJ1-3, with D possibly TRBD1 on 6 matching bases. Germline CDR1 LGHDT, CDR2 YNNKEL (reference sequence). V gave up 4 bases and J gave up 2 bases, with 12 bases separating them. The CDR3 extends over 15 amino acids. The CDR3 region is CASSLRDRPGNTIYF. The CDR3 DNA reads TGTGCCAGCAGCCTTCGCGACAGGCCTGGAAACACCATATATTTT.

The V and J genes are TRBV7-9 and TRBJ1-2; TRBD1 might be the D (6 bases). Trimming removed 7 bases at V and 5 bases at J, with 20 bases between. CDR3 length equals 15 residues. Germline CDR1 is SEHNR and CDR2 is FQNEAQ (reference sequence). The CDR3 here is CASIPPGQIHYGYTF. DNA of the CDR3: TGTGCCAGCATCCCTCCGGGACAAATCCATTATGGCTACACCTTC.